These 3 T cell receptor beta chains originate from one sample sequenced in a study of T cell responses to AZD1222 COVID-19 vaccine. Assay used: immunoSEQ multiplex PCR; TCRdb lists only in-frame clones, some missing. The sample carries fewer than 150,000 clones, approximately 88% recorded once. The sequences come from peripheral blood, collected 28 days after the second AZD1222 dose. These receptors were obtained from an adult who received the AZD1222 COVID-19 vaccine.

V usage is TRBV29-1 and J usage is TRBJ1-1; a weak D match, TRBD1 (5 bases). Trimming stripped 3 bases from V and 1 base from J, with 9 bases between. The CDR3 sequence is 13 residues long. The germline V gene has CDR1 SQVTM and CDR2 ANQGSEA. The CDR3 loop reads CSVEAQENTEAFF. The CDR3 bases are TGCAGCGTTGAGGCACAGGAGAACACTGAAGCTTTCTTT.

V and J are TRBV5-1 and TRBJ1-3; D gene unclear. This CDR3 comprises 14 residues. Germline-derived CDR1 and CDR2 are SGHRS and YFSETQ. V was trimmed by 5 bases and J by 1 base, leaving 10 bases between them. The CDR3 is CASSAERSGNTIYF. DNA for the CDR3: TGCGCCAGCAGTGCTGAGCGTTCTGGAAACACCATATATTTT.

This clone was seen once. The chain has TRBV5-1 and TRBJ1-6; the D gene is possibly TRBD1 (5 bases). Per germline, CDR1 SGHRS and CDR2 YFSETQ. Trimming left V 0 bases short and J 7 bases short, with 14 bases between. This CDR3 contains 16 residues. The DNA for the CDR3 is TGCGCCAGCAGCTTGGCCGTGAGAGGGACCAATTCACCCCTCCACTTT. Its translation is CASSLAVRGTNSPLHF.